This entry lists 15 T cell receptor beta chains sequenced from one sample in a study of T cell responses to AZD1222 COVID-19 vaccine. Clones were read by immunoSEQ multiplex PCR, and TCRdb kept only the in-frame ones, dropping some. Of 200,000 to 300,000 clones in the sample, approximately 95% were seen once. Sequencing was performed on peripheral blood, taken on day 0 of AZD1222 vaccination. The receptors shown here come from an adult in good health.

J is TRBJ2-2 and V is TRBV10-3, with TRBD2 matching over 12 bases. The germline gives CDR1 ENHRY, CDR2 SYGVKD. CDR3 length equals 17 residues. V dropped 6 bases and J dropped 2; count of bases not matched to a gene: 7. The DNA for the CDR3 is TGTGCCATCAGAGAGACTAGCGGGGGATCTAACACCGGGGAGCTGTTTTTT. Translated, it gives CAIRETSGGSNTGELFF.

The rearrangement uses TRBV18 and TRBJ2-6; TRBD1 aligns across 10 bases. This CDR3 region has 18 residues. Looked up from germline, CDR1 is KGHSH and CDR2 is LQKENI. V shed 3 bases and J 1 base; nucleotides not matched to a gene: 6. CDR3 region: CASSPRDRGSSGANVLTF. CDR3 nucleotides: TGTGCCAGCTCACCGAGGGACAGGGGCTCTTCTGGGGCCAACGTCCTGACTTTC.

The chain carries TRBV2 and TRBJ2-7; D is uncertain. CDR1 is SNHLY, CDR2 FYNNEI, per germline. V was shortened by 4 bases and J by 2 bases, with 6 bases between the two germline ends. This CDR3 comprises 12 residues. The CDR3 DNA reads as TGTGCCAGCAGTGTCCAAACCTACGAGCAGTACTTC. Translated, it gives CASSVQTYEQYF.

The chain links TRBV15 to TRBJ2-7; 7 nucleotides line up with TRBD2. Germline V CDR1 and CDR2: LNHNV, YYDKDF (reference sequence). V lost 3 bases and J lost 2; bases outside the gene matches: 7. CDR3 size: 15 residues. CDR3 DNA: TGTGCCACCAGCAGGGCTAGCGGACTCCCCTACGAGCAGTACTTC. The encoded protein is CATSRASGLPYEQYF.

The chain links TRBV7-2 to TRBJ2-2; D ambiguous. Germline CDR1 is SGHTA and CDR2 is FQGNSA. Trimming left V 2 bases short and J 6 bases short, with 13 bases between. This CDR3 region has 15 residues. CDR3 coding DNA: TGTGCCAGCAGCTTACCGGCCCGGCCTCCCGGGGAGCTGTTTTTT. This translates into CASSLPARPPGELFF.

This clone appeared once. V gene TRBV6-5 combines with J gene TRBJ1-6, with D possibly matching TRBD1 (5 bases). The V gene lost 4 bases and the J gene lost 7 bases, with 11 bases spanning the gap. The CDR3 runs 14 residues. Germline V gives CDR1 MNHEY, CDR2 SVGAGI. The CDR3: CASSWVRVNSPLHF. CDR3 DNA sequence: TGTGCCAGCAGTTGGGTCAGGGTGAATTCACCCCTCCACTTT.

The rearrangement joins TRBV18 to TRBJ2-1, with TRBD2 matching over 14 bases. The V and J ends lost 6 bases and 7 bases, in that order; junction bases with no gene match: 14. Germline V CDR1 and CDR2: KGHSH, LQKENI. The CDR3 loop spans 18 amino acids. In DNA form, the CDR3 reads TGTGCCAGCTCCCCGGGACTAGCGGGAGCAGGCCATATGAATGAGCAGTTCTTC. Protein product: CASSPGLAGAGHMNEQFF.

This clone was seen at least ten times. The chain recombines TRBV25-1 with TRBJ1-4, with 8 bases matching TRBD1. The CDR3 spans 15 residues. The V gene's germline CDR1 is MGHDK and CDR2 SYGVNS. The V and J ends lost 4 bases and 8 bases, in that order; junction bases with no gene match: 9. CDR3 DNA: TGTGCCAGCAGTGGGGACAACAGGGGGAACGAAAAACTGTTTTTT. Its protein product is CASSGDNRGNEKLFF.

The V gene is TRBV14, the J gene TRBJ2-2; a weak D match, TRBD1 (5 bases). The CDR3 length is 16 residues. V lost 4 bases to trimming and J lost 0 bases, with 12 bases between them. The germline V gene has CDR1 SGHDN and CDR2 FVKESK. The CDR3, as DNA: TGTGCCAGCAGCCCCCGAAGGGGATCGAACACCGGGGAGCTGTTTTTT. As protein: CASSPRRGSNTGELFF.

The CDR3 nucleotides read TGTGCCAGCAGCGCGGCCGGGACAGGGGTAGATACGCAGTATTTT. This translates into CASSAAGTGVDTQYF. This sequence joins TRBV9 and TRBJ2-3; 10 nucleotides match TRBD1. The CDR3 spans 15 residues. With 3 bases clipped from V and 5 bases from J, the junction kept 6 bases outside the gene matches. Germline lookup yields CDR1 SGDLS and CDR2 YYNGEE.

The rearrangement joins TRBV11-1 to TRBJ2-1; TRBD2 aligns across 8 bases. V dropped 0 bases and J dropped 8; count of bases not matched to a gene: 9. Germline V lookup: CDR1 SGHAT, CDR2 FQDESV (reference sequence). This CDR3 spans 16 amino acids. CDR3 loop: CASSLAWPGGIYEQFF. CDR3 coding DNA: TGTGCCAGCAGCTTAGCGTGGCCGGGAGGGATCTATGAGCAGTTCTTC.

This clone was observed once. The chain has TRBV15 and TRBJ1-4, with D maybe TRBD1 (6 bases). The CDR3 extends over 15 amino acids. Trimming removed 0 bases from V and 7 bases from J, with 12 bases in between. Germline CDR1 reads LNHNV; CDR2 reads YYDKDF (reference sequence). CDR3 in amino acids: CATSRDGGRAEKLFF. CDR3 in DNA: TGTGCCACCAGCAGAGATGGGGGGCGCGCTGAAAAACTGTTTTTT. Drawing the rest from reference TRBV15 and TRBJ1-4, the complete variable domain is DAMVIQNPRYQVTQFGKPVTLSCSQTLNHNVMYWYQQKSSQAPKLLFHYYDKDFNNEADTPDNFQSRRPNTSFCFLDIRSPGLGDTAMYLCATSRDGGRAEKLFFGSGTQLSVL.

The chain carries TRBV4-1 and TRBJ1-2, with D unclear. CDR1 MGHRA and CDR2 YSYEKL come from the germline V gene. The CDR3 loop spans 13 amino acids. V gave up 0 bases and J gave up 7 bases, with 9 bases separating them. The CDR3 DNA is TGCGCCAGCAGCCAAGATTATCTTAGTGGCTACACCTTC. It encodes CASSQDYLSGYTF.

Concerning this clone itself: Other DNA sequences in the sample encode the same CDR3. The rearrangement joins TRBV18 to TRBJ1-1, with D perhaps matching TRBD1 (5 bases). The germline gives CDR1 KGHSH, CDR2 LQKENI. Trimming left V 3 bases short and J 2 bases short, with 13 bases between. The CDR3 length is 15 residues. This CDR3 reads CASSPNGGANTEAFF. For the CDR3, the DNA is TGTGCCAGCTCACCGAACGGGGGAGCAAACACTGAAGCTTTCTTT.

The chain's CDR3 is CASRRLRGAYNEQFF. The DNA for the CDR3 is TGTGCCAGCAGACGACTGCGCGGTGCCTACAATGAGCAGTTCTTC. The rearrangement links TRBV11-2 to TRBJ2-1, with unresolved D. Trimming shortened V by 6 bases and J by 2 bases, and 14 bases separated the two germline ends. This CDR3 has 15 residues. The germline V gene has CDR1 SGHAT and CDR2 FQNNGV.